This T cell receptor (beta chain) appears in the sequencing data of a study of cytomegalovirus exposure and HLA in healthy donors. At the level of the study: Of 398 genotyped donors, 70% to 85% clustered with self-reported Caucasian donors. Whole-study findings and limits: Immune exposure was documented only through CMV serostatus.

This clone showed up just once. As yet, its antigen is unknown. The PCR contained 60 Vbeta and 13 Jbeta primers. Profiling relied on immunoSEQ multiplex PCR, and the TCRdb table lists in-frame clones only, not all of them. The data hold about 140,000 clones, with 66% observed a single time. Germline CDR1 and CDR2: WNHNN and SYGVQD (reference sequence). The J segment lost 0 bases and the V segment lost 0 bases, leaving 7 bases of the junction unmatched. This CDR3 has 17 residues. Sequencing input: PBMCs. This sequence originates from an older woman in good health and CMV-seronegative. The chain joins TRBV10-1 to TRBJ1-2, with TRBD1 identical over 7 bases. CDR3 region: CASSESVEGAPNYGYTF. CDR3 bases: TGCGCCAGCAGTGAGTCGGTTGAGGGGGCCCCTAACTATGGCTACACCTTC.